These T cell receptor beta chains were read from a single sample in a study of T-cell memory formation after mild COVID-19. TCRdb passed the 5' RACE reads through MiXCR, listing each CDR3 protein once. The sample carries 190,000 or so distinct CDR3 sequences, roughly a tenth recorded once. Material: PBMCs or a T cell subset sorted from them (not recorded which). The receptors come from a man aged 18 to 35 who had mild COVID-19 (a few samples of this study predate the infection). Cell type and time point are not known. Both conserved end residues are trimmed from each CDR3. The order of the fields is V gene, J gene, CDR3 protein.

>TRBV27|TRBJ1-3
ASRTGNSGNTIY
>TRBV7-6|TRBJ2-3
ASSLPTGLADTQY
>TRBV5-5|TRBJ2-2
ASSLGTASGELF
>TRBV7-2|TRBJ2-4
ASSSSLAKNIQY
>TRBV7-2|TRBJ1-3
ASSVGQLLYSGNTIY
>TRBV18|TRBJ2-1
ASSPSPRQPLI
>TRBV10-3|TRBJ1-2
AISESPAYGYT
>TRBV12-3/TRBV12-4|TRBJ1-5
ASSGNNQPQH
>TRBV2|TRBJ1-1
ASSTGTGYTEAF
>TRBV30|TRBJ1-2
AWSVKTGGGYT
>TRBV27|TRBJ2-6
ASSLYGTSSGANVLT
>TRBV7-2|TRBJ1-5
ASSLRAGDQPQH
>TRBV5-1|TRBJ1-1
ASSIRGQDTEAF
>TRBV28|TRBJ1-1
ASVRWLNTEAF
>TRBV6-5|TRBJ2-2
ASTRTGGKVGELF
>TRBV5-1|TRBJ2-1
ASSSTGGLGSYNEQF
>TRBV5-1|TRBJ1-1
ASQTKGGTEAF
>TRBV7-3|TRBJ2-5
ASSPWPLGPETQY
>TRBV7-8|TRBJ1-6
ASSRGRTNSPLH
>TRBV12-3/TRBV12-4|TRBJ1-2
ASSLAPRPNYGYT
>TRBV5-1|TRBJ1-2
ASSGGDSTANYGYT
>TRBV20-1|TRBJ2-1
SARGLAGINEQF
>TRBV19|TRBJ2-5
ASSQAEPRDKETQY
>TRBV6-6|TRBJ1-2
ASSSYGYT
>TRBV28|TRBJ1-2
ASSTAGWGYT
>TRBV20-1|TRBJ2-1
SARGQDSLITYNEQF
>TRBV10-3|TRBJ2-6
AISPGQGYGANVLT
>TRBV5-5|TRBJ1-2
ASTKSGQRPNYGYT